A selection of T cell receptor beta chains follows, all from one sample in a study of T cell changes during pregnancy in multiple sclerosis. Here immunoSEQ multiplex PCR was the method, and the copy in TCRdb shows in-frame clones only, minus some. The data contain under 65,000 clones, approximately 93% of them singletons. The sample was CD8+ T cells from peripheral blood mononuclear cells, taken in the third trimester of pregnancy. Every receptor here comes from a female donor with multiple sclerosis, enrolled in a pregnancy study. CDR3s include the opening cysteine and the closing phenylalanine or tryptophan. D genes are given only for firm matches. Clone size appears in some rows only: once, few, many, or a class for an expanded clone.

d_call	v_call	j_call	clone_size	cdr3_nt	cdr3_aa
NA	TRBV4-1	TRBJ2-3	NA	TGCGCCAGCAGCCAGTCCCCCCCCGGACAGGATACGCAGTATTTT	CASSQSPPGQDTQYF
NA	TRBV5-4	TRBJ2-3	NA	TGTGCCAGCAGCTCCGAGGGCGCCGCAGATACGCAGTATTTT	CASSSEGAADTQYF
NA	TRBV9	TRBJ1-2	NA	TGTGCCAGCAGCGAAGGAGAAGCTAACTATGGCTACACCTTC	CASSEGEANYGYTF
TRBD1	TRBV6-1	TRBJ1-1	NA	TGTGCCAGCAGCGAACAGGGGGTGAACACTGAAGCTTTCTTT	CASSEQGVNTEAFF
NA	TRBV29-1	TRBJ1-1	NA	TGCAGCGTCCCCCCCGGGAACACTGAAGCTTTCTTT	CSVPPGNTEAFF
NA	TRBV5-1	TRBJ2-7	NA	TGCGCCAGCAGCGCAGCCTACGAGCAGTACTTC	CASSAAYEQYF
TRBD1	TRBV28	TRBJ1-1	NA	TGTGCCAGCAGTTCACACCCTACAGGGGTGAACACTGAAGCTTTCTTT	CASSSHPTGVNTEAFF
NA	TRBV6-1	TRBJ1-1	NA	TGTGCCAGCAGTGAACGTGTCACTGAAGCTTTCTTT	CASSERVTEAFF
TRBD1	TRBV28	TRBJ1-5	NA	TGTGCCACCGGGACAGATAGCAATCAGCCCCAGCATTTT	CATGTDSNQPQHF
NA	TRBV7-9	TRBJ1-1	once	TGTGCCAGCGGGGTGATGGGACAAAACACTGAAGCTTTCTTT	CASGVMGQNTEAFF
NA	TRBV19	TRBJ1-1	NA	TGTGCCAGTAGTATAGTTGTCGGGCGTCAGACAGGAGCTTTCTTT	CASSIVVGRQTGAFF
NA	TRBV6-1	TRBJ2-7	NA	TGTGCCAGCAGTGAAGGCCTAGCTTCCTACGAGCAGTACTTC	CASSEGLASYEQYF
NA	TRBV29-1	TRBJ1-4	NA	TGCAGCGTAACGGACAGTACTAATGAAAAACTGTTTTTT	CSVTDSTNEKLFF
TRBD2	TRBV5-4	TRBJ2-1	NA	TGTGCCAGCAGCCTCAGGGGTAGCGGGAGCTCAAATGAGCAGTTCTTC	CASSLRGSGSSNEQFF
TRBD2	TRBV4-3	TRBJ2-1	NA	TGCGCCAGCAGCCCCAAGGGGAGGGCCGGGGTCAATGAGCAGTTCTTC	CASSPKGRAGVNEQFF
TRBD2	TRBV6-5	TRBJ2-7	NA	TGTGCCACCCGGGGAGGGGTCGAGCAGTACTTC	CATRGGVEQYF
TRBD2	TRBV9	TRBJ2-2	NA	TGTGCCAGCAGCGGGTTCACCCCTTCACAAGCGGGAGTCGCCGGGGAGCTGTTTTTT	CASSGFTPSQAGVAGELFF
TRBD1	TRBV27	TRBJ2-2	once	TGTGCCAGCAGGCTACACAGGGGTGACACCGGGGAGCTGTTTTTT	CASRLHRGDTGELFF
TRBD2	TRBV4-2	TRBJ2-1	NA	TGTGCCAGCAGCCAAGATTCTAGCGGGACCATCTACAATGAGCAGTTCTTC	CASSQDSSGTIYNEQFF
TRBD2	TRBV6-5	TRBJ2-7	NA	TGTGCCAGCAGTTCAGCGGGAGCCTCCTACGAGCAGTACTTC	CASSSAGASYEQYF
TRBD2	TRBV9	TRBJ2-7	NA	TGTGCCAGCAGCGTAGGGGACGGGGGGTATTACGAGCAGTACTTC	CASSVGDGGYYEQYF
TRBD1	TRBV6-1	TRBJ2-1	once	TGTGCCAGCAGTGAACTGCGGACAGGGGGGGACGGTGAGCAGTTCTTC	CASSELRTGGDGEQFF